This entry features one TCR beta chain sequence. Antigen unknown. Overall study findings and caveats: Tumor memory CD4+ T cell TCR gene usage was found to cluster with blood and lymph node memory CD4+ cells and with lymph node naive CD4+ cells. Tumor-infiltrating Treg TCR alpha and beta sequences overlapped most with tumor naive CD4+ T cells, then blood naive.

After constant-region reverse-primer amplification, full-length variable regions underwent semi-nested PCR with Nested Universal Primer A. MiXCR, applied by TCRdb to the 5' RACE reads, yields one record per CDR3 protein. The sample carries thousands of distinct CDR3 sequences, 60% recorded once. V lost 0 bases and J 2 bases, leaving 6 bases between the germline ends. The CDR3 extends over 14 amino acids. CDR1 is SGHRS, CDR2 YFSETQ, per germline. Sequencing was carried out using tumor-infiltrating memory CD4+ T cells sorted from the breast tumor. Subset noted: memory CD4+ T cells, CD4+CD45RO+CD25-. V usage is TRBV5-1 and J usage is TRBJ2-1; the D is unclear. This clonotype was obtained from a female donor with breast cancer. The DNA for the CDR3 is TGCGCCAGCAGCTTGGACGGTCCCTACAATGAGCAGTTCTTC. Translation: CASSLDGPYNEQFF.